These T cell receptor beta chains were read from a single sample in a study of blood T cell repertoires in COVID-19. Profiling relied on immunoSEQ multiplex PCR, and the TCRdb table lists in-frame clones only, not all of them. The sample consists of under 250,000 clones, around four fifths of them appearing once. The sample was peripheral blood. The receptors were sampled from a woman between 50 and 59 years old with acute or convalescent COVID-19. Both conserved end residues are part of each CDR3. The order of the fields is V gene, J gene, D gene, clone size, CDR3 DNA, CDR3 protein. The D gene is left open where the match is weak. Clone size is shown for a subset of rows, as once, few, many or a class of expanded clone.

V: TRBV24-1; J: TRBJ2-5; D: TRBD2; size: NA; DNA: TGTGCCACCAGTGATTTCCGGGGACTAGCGGGAGAGACCCAGTACTTC; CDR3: CATSDFRGLAGETQYF
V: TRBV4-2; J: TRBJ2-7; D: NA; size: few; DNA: TGTGCCAGCAGCCAAGATGGCGGGCGGAGTTACTTC; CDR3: CASSQDGGRSYF
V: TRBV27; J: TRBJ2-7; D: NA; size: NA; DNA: NA; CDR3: CASSFGAGGEQYF
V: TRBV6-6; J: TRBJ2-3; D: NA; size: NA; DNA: TGTGCCAGCAGTCCGGGACTCTCCAGAGTGGGCGCAGATACGCAGTATTTT; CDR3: CASSPGLSRVGADTQYF
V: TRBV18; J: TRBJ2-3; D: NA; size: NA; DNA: TGTGCCAGCTCACCACCGAACGGGGTCATCTCTGATACGCAGTATTTT; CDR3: CASSPPNGVISDTQYF
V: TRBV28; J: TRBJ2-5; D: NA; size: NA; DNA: TGTGCCAGCAGTTTCGGGTCTGAAGAGACCCAGTACTTC; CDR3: CASSFGSEETQYF
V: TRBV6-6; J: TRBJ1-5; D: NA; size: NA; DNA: TGTGCCAGCAGTTACCACAATAGCAATCAGCCCCAGCATTTT; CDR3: CASSYHNSNQPQHF
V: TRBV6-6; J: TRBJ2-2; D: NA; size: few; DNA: TGTGCCAGCACCGTTTTCGGCGGCACCGGGGAGCTGTTTTTT; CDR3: CASTVFGGTGELFF
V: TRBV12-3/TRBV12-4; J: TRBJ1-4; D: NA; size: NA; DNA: TGTGCCAGCAGTTTGAACTATGAAAAACTGTTTTTT; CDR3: CASSLNYEKLFF
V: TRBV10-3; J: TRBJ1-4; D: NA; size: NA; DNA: TGTGCCATCAGTGGCGAGACCGGGGAAAAACTGTTTTTT; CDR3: CAISGETGEKLFF
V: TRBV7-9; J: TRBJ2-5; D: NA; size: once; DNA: TGTGCCAGCAGCTTAACTGAGGGATTGGAGACCCAGTACTTC; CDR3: CASSLTEGLETQYF
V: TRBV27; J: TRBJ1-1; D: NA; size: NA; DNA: TGTGCCAGCAGTTTATATCACAAGAACACTGAAGCTTTCTTT; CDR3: CASSLYHKNTEAFF
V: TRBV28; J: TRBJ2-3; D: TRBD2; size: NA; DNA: TGTGCCAGCAGTTTGGGGAGGGCAGATACGCAGTATTTT; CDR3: CASSLGRADTQYF
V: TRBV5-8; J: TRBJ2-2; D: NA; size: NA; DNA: TGTGCCAGCAGCCAAGGGACTGATTACGGGGAGCTGTTTTTT; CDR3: CASSQGTDYGELFF
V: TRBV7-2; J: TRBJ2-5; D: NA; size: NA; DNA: TGTGCCAGCAGCTTCGAGTTGCGGGAGACCCAGTACTTC; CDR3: CASSFELRETQYF
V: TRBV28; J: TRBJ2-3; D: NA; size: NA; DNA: TGTGCCAGCAGTTTGCGCGGGGGCGTAGGGGATACGCAGTATTTT; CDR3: CASSLRGGVGDTQYF
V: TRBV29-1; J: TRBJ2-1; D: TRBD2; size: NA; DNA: TGCAGCGTTGAGGGACTAGTGTCAGTGGGGCAGTTCTTC; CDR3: CSVEGLVSVGQFF
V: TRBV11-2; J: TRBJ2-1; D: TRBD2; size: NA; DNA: TGTGCCAGCAGCTCCTCGTGGACTAGCGGGAGCAATGAGCAGTTCTTC; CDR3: CASSSSWTSGSNEQFF
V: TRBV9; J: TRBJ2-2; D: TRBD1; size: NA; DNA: TGTGCCAGCAGCTCTCAGGGGGCGGTTGGGGAGCTGTTTTTT; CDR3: CASSSQGAVGELFF
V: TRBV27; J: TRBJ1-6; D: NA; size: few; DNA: TGTGCCAGCAGTCCCGGCAGGGGAAATTCACCCCTCCACTTT; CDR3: CASSPGRGNSPLHF
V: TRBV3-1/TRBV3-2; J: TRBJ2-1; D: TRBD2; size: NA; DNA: TGTGCCAGCAGCCGTGTACTAGCGGGAATCAATGAGCAGTTCTTC; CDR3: CASSRVLAGINEQFF
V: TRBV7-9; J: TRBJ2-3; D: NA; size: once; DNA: TGTGCCAGCAGCTCCCTCGCAGATACGCAGTATTTT; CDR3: CASSSLADTQYF
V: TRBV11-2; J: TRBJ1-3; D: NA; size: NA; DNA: TGTGCCACCCCTTTCCCCCGGGGCTCTGGAAACACCATATATTTT; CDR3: CATPFPRGSGNTIYF
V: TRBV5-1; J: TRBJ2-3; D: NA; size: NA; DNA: TGCGCCAGCAGCCTAGCCATAGCCGGCACAGATACGCAGTATTTT; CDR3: CASSLAIAGTDTQYF
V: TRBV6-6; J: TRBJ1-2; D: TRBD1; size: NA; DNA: TGTGCCAGCAGTTACTTGGGACAGGGGACCTATGGCTACACCTTC; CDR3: CASSYLGQGTYGYTF
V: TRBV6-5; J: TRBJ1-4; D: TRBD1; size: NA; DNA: TGTGCCAGCAGGACAGGGGATTATGAAAAACTGTTTTTT; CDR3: CASRTGDYEKLFF
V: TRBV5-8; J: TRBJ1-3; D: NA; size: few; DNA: TGTGCCAGCAGCTCGTATGGAAACACCATATATTTT; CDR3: CASSSYGNTIYF
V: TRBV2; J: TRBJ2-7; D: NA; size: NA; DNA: TGTGCCAGCAGTGAAAACAGGGTGTCCTACGAGCAGTACTTC; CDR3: CASSENRVSYEQYF
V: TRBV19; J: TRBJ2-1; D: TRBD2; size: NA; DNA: TGTGCCAGTAATGAGGGAGGGCCACGTGAGCAGTTCTTC; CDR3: CASNEGGPREQFF
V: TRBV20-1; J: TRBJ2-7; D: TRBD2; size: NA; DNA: TGCAGTGCTAGTCCGGATTTGACTAGCGGGGGGACCTACGAGCAGTACTTC; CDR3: CSASPDLTSGGTYEQYF
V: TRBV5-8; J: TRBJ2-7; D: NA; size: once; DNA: TGTGCCAGCAGCCCGCTGGCAGGGGAACCCTTGGGATCCTACGAGCAGTACTTC; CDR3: CASSPLAGEPLGSYEQYF